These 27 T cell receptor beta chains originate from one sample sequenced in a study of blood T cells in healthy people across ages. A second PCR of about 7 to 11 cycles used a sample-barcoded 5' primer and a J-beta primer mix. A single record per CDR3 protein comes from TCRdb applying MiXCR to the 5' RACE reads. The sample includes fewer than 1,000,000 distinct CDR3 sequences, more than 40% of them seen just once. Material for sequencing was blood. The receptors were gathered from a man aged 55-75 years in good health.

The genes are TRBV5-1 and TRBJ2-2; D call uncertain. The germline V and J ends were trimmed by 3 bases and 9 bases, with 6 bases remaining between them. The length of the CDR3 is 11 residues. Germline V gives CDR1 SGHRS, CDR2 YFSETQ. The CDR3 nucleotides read TGCGCCAGCAGCTCCAGTCGGGAGCTGTTTTTT. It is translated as CASSSSRELFF. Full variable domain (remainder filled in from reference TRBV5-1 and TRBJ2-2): KAGVTQTPRYLIKTRGQQVTLSCSPISGHRSVSWYQQTPGQGLQFLFEYFSETQRNKGNFPGRFSGRQFSNSRSEMNVSTLELGDSALYLCASSSSRELFFGEGSRLTVL.

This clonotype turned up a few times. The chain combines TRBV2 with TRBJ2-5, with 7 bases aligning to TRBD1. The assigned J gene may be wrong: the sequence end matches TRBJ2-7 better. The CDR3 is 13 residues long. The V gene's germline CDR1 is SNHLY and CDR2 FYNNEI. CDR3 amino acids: CASKGAPFSEQYF. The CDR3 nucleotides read TGTGCCAGCAAGGGGGCCCCTTTCTCCGAGCAGTACTTC.

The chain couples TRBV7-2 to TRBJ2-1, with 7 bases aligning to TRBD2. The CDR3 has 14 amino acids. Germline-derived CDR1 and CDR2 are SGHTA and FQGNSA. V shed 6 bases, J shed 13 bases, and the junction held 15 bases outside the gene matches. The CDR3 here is CASRDAGVVETQFF. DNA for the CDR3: TGTGCCAGCAGAGATGCGGGGGTTGTTGAGACCCAGTTCTTC.

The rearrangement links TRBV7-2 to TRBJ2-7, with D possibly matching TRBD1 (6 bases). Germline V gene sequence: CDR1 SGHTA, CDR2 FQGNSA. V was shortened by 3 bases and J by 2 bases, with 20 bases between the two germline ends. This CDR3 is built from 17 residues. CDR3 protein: CASSFIPLRGQAYEQYF. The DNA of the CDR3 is TGTGCCAGCAGCTTCATCCCCCTCAGGGGCCAAGCCTACGAGCAGTACTTC.

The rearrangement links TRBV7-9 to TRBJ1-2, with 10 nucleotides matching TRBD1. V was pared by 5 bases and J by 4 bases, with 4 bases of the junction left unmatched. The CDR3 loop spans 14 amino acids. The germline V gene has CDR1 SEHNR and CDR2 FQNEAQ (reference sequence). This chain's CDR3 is CASSAGTGVYGYTF. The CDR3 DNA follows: TGTGCCAGCAGCGCCGGGACAGGGGTCTATGGCTACACCTTC.

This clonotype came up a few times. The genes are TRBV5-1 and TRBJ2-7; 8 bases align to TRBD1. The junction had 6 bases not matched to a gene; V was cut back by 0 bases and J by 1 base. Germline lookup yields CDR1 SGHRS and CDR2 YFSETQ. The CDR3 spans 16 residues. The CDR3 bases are TGCGCCAGCAGCTTGGCGGGACAGGAACATTCCTACGAGCAGTACTTC. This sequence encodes CASSLAGQEHSYEQYF. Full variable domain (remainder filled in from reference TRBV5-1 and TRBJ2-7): KAGVTQTPRYLIKTRGQQVTLSCSPISGHRSVSWYQQTPGQGLQFLFEYFSETQRNKGNFPGRFSGRQFSNSRSEMNVSTLELGDSALYLCASSLAGQEHSYEQYFGPGTRLTVT.

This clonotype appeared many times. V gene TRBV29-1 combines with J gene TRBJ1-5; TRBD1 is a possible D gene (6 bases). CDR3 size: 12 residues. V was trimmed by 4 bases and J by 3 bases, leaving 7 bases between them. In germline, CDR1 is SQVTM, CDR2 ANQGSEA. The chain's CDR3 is CSVAGANQPQHF. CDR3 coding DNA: TGCAGCGTTGCAGGGGCCAATCAGCCCCAGCATTTT.

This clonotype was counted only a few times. CDR3 DNA sequence: TGTGCCAGCACCCCAGGGAGGGGCTCCTATGGCTACACCTTC. It encodes CASTPGRGSYGYTF. This chain links TRBV7-2 with TRBJ1-2, with D maybe TRBD1 (5 bases). V was shortened by 7 bases and J by 4 bases, with 16 bases between the two germline ends. This CDR3 comprises 14 residues. Germline values: CDR1 SGHTA, CDR2 FQGNSA.

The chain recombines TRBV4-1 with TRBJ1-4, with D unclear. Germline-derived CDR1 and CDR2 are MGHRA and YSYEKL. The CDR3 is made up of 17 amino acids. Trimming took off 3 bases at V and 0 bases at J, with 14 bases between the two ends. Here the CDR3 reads CASSHEDVGATNEKLFF. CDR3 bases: TGCGCCAGCAGCCACGAAGATGTAGGTGCAACTAATGAAAAACTGTTTTTT.

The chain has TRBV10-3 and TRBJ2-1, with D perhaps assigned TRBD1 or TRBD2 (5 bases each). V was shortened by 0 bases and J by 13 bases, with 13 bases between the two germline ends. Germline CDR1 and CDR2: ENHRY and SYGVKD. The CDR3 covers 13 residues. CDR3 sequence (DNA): TGTGCCATCAGTGAGTCGGGGGTGGAGACCCAGTTCTTC. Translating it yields CAISESGVETQFF.

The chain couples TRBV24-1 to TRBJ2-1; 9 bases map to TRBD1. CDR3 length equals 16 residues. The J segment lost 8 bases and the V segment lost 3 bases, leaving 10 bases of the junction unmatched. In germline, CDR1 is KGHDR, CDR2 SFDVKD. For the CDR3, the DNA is TGTGCCACCAGTGATACCGGGACAGGGTCAGGCTATGAGCAGTTCTTC. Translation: CATSDTGTGSGYEQFF.

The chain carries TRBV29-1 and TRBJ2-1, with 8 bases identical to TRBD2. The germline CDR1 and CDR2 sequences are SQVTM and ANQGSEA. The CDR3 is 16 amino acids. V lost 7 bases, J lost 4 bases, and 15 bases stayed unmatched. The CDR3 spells CSGRRGGGLLYNEQFF. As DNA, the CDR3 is TGCAGCGGCCGCCGGGGCGGGGGGCTATTGTACAATGAGCAGTTCTTC.

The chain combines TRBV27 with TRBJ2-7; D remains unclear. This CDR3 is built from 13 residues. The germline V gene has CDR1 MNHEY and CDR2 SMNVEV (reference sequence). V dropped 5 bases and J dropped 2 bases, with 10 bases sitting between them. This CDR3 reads CASSVARTYEQYF. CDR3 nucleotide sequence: TGTGCCAGCAGTGTGGCTAGAACCTACGAGCAGTACTTC.

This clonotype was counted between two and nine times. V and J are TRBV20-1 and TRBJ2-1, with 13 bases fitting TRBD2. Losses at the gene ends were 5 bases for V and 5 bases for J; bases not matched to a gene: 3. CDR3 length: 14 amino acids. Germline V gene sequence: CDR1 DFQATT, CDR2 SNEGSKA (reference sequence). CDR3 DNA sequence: TGCAGTGCTGGACTAGCGGGGGTTGACAATGAGCAGTTCTTC. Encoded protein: CSAGLAGVDNEQFF.

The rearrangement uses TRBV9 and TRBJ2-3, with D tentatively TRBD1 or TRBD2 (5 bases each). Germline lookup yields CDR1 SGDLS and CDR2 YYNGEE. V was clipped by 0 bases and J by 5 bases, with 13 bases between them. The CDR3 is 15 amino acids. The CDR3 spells CASSVVWDGGDTQYF. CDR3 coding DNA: TGTGCCAGCAGCGTAGTTTGGGACGGCGGAGATACGCAGTATTTT.

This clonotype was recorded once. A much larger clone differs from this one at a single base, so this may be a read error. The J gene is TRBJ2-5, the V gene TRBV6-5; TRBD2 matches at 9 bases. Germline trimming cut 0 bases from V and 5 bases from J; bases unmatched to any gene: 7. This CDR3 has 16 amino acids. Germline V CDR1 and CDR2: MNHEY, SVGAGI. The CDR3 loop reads CASSYSSGGGFETQYF. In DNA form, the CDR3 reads TGTGCCAGCAGTTACTCTAGCGGGGGAGGTTTTGAGACCCAGTACTTC.

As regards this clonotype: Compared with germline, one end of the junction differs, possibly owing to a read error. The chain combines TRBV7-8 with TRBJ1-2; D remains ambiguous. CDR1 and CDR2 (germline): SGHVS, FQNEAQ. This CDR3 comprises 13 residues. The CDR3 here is CASSVAQWRGYTF. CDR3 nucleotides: TGTGCCAGCAGCGTAGCGCAGTGGCGCGGCTACACCTTC.

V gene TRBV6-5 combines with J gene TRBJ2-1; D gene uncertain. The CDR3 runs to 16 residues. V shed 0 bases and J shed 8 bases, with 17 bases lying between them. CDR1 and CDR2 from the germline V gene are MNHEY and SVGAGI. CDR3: CASSYSVIGSGDEQFF. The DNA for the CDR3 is TGTGCCAGCAGTTACTCTGTTATTGGGTCTGGGGATGAGCAGTTCTTC.

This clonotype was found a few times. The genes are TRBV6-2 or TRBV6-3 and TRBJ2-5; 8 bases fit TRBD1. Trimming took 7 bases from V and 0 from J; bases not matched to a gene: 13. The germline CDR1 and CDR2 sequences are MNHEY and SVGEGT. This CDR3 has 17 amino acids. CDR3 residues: CASTHPRGPPYQETQYF. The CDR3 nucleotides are TGTGCCAGCACTCATCCCAGGGGGCCCCCGTACCAAGAGACCCAGTACTTC.

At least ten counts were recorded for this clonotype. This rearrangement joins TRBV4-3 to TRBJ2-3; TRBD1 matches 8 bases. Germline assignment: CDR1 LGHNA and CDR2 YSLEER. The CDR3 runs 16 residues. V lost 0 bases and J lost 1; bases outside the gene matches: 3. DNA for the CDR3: TGCGCCAGCAGCCAAGAAGCAGGGGGCGGCACAGATACGCAGTATTTT. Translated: CASSQEAGGGTDTQYF.

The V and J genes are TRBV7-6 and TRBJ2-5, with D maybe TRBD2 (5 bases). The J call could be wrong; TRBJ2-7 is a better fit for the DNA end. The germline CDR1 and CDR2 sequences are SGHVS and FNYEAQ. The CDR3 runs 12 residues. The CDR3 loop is CASGSLGDEQYF. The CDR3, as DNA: TGTGCCAGCGGATCCCTCGGGGACGAGCAGTACTTC.

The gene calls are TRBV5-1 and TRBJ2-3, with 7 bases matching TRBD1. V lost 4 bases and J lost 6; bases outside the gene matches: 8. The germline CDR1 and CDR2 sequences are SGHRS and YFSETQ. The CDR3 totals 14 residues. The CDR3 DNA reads TGCGCCAGCAGCAAGACAGGGCAGGGGGATACGCAGTATTTT. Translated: CASSKTGQGDTQYF.

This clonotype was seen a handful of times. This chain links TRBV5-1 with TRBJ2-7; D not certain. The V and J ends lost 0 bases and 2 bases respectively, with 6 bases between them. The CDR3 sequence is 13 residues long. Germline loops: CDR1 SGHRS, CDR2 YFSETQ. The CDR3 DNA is TGCGCCAGCAGCTTGGGAGTTCCCTACGAGCAGTACTTC. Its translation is CASSLGVPYEQYF.

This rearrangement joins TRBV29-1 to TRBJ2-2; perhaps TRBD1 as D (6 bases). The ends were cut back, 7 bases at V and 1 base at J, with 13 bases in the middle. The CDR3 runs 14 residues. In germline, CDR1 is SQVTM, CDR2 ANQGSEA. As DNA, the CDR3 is TGCAGCGCGATAGGACAGAGGAACACCGGGGAGCTGTTTTTT. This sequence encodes CSAIGQRNTGELFF.

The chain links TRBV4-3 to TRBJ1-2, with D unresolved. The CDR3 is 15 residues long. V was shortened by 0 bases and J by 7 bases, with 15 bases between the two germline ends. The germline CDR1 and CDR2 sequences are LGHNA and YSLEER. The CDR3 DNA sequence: TGCGCCAGCAGCCAAGATAGTTGGGCCAGTGGTGGCTACACCTTC. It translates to CASSQDSWASGGYTF.

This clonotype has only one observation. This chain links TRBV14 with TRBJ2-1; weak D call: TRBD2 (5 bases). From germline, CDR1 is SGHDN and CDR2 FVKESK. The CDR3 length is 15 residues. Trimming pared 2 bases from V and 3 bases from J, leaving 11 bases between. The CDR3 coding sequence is TGTGCCAGCAGCCAACTCCGTCGGGACTACAATGAGCAGTTCTTC. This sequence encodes CASSQLRRDYNEQFF.

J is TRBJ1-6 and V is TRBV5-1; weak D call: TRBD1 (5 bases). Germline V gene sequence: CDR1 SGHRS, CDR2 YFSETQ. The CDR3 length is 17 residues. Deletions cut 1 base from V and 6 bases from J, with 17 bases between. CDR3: CASSLKLGVSSNSPLHF. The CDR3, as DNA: TGCGCCAGCAGCTTGAAACTGGGGGTCTCTTCTAATTCACCCCTCCACTTT. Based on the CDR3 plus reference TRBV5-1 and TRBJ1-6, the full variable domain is KAGVTQTPRYLIKTRGQQVTLSCSPISGHRSVSWYQQTPGQGLQFLFEYFSETQRNKGNFPGRFSGRQFSNSRSEMNVSTLELGDSALYLCASSLKLGVSSNSPLHFGNGTRLTVT.